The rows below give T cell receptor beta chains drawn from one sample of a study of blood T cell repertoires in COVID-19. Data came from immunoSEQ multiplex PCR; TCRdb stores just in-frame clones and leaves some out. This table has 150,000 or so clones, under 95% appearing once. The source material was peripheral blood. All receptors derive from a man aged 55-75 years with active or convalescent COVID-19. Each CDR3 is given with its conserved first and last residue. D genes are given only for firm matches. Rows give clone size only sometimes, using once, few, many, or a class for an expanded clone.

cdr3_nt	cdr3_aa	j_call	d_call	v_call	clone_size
TGTGCCAGCAGCCGGGAGAACCCCTACGAGCAGTACTTC	CASSRENPYEQYF	TRBJ2-7	NA	TRBV5-5	once
TGCAGCATCAGCCCCGGGTCGATGACAGGGGCAAAAGAAGCTTTCTTT	CSISPGSMTGAKEAFF	TRBJ1-1	TRBD1	TRBV29-1	NA
TGTGCCAGCAGCCAGAGGTCCCAGGGGCATCAGCCCCAGCATTTT	CASSQRSQGHQPQHF	TRBJ1-5	NA	TRBV7-8	NA
TGTGCCAGCAGCCCGGTATACAGACAGGATAGCACTGAAGCTTTCTTT	CASSPVYRQDSTEAFF	TRBJ1-1	NA	TRBV7-9	NA
TGTGCCAGCAGCTTGGGGTCGGGAGTAGGTTACGAGCAGTACTTC	CASSLGSGVGYEQYF	TRBJ2-7	NA	TRBV5-4	NA
TGTGCCATCAGTGCACAGAGCTATGGCTACACCTTC	CAISAQSYGYTF	TRBJ1-2	NA	TRBV10-3	few
TGTGCCAGCAGTGAAGGACAGGGCGGGTATGGCTACACCTTC	CASSEGQGGYGYTF	TRBJ1-2	TRBD1	TRBV2	NA
TGTGCCAGCAGCGTAGCGAATGAACGGGAAAAACTGTTTTTT	CASSVANEREKLFF	TRBJ1-4	NA	TRBV9	NA
TGTGCCAGCAGCATGAAACAGGGCAGTGGCTCTGGAAACACCATATATTTT	CASSMKQGSGSGNTIYF	TRBJ1-3	NA	TRBV5-4	NA
TGTGCCATCAGTGAGTTGTGGACACCCGCTAACTATGGCTACACCTTC	CAISELWTPANYGYTF	TRBJ1-2	NA	TRBV10-3	NA
TGTGCCAGCAGCATGCAGGGTTACGTTAGTGAAGCTTTCTTT	CASSMQGYVSEAFF	TRBJ1-1	NA	TRBV13	NA
TGTGCCAGCAGTGAAGCTAGCGGGAGTTTCTACAATGAGCAGTTCTTC	CASSEASGSFYNEQFF	TRBJ2-1	TRBD2	TRBV6-1	NA
TGCAGCGTCGCAGGGGACTCCTACGAGCAGTACTTC	CSVAGDSYEQYF	TRBJ2-7	NA	TRBV29-1	once
TGTGCCTGGAGTGTACCCCGACTAGCGGGAGGTTTAGGGGAGCTGTTTTTT	CAWSVPRLAGGLGELFF	TRBJ2-2	TRBD2	TRBV30	NA
TGTGCCAGCACTAGGACTAGCGGGAGTCGGGAGACCCAGTACTTC	CASTRTSGSRETQYF	TRBJ2-5	TRBD2	TRBV2	NA
TGCGCCAGCAGCTTGGGGGCGAGCGGGAGGTACGAGCAGTACTTC	CASSLGASGRYEQYF	TRBJ2-7	TRBD2	TRBV5-1	few
TGTGCCAGCAGCCACGAGACAGGTCACTACGAGCAGTACTTC	CASSHETGHYEQYF	TRBJ2-7	NA	TRBV7-9	few
TGTGCCAGCAGCCAAGGACTAGGTTCGGACGAGCAGTACTTC	CASSQGLGSDEQYF	TRBJ2-7	NA	TRBV3-1/TRBV3-2	NA
TGTGCCTGGAGTGTCGCCGGCGGGGGAGCCTACGAGCAGTACTTC	CAWSVAGGGAYEQYF	TRBJ2-7	TRBD2	TRBV30	NA
TGTGCCAGCAGATTTACTTCTAGCGGGAGGGATGGCGGGGAGCTGTTTTTT	CASRFTSSGRDGGELFF	TRBJ2-2	TRBD2	TRBV7-9	NA
TGTGCCACCAGCAGTTGGTCAGGAAGTAAGAACTATGGCTACACCTTC	CATSSWSGSKNYGYTF	TRBJ1-2	NA	TRBV15	NA
TGTGCCAGCAGCCACCACAGGGGAATAGCTGGAAACACCATATATTTT	CASSHHRGIAGNTIYF	TRBJ1-3	TRBD1	TRBV7-8	NA
TGTGCCCTACAGGGGAACTATGGCTACACCTTC	CALQGNYGYTF	TRBJ1-2	TRBD1	TRBV30	few
TGCAGCGTTGCCCAGGGGCGCTCCGGAAACACCATATATTTT	CSVAQGRSGNTIYF	TRBJ1-3	NA	TRBV29-1	NA
TGTGCCAGCAGTTTTTACAGGGGAGTAGATGAGCAGTACTTC	CASSFYRGVDEQYF	TRBJ2-7	TRBD1	TRBV28	NA
TGCGCCAGCAGTCGACAGTCTTATGGCTACACCTTC	CASSRQSYGYTF	TRBJ1-2	NA	TRBV5-1	NA
TGCGCCAGCAGCCAAGATGAAGGGGGCGGCGGCTACACCTTC	CASSQDEGGGGYTF	TRBJ1-2	TRBD1	TRBV4-1	NA
TGTGCCAGCAGTCCAGCGGGAGTCTACAATGAGCAGTTCTTC	CASSPAGVYNEQFF	TRBJ2-1	TRBD2	TRBV25-1	NA
TGTGCCAGCTCATCCCTAACCGGGACAGGACTAGCCAAAAACATTCAGTACTTC	CASSSLTGTGLAKNIQYF	TRBJ2-4	TRBD1	TRBV18	once
TGTGCCAGTAGTCCTAGCGGGAGTCTGCTTGAGCAGTTCTTC	CASSPSGSLLEQFF	TRBJ2-1	TRBD2	TRBV19	NA
TGTGCCAGCAGCGTCGACAGGGGGCTTGATACGCAGTATTTT	CASSVDRGLDTQYF	TRBJ2-3	TRBD1	TRBV9	NA
TGTGCCAGCAGCCAAAGTCGTCGGCAGGGGAACAATGAGCAGTTCTTC	CASSQSRRQGNNEQFF	TRBJ2-1	NA	TRBV4-2	NA
TGTGCCAGTAGTACAGGACAGGGAACGAACACTGAAGCTTTCTTT	CASSTGQGTNTEAFF	TRBJ1-1	TRBD1	TRBV19	NA
TGTGCCAGCAGTGGACAGGGGGCAGGCTATGGCTACACCTTC	CASSGQGAGYGYTF	TRBJ1-2	TRBD1	TRBV2	few
TGTGCCAGCGTTAGGGGGCATAGCGGGAGTGAGCAGTTCTTC	CASVRGHSGSEQFF	TRBJ2-1	TRBD2	TRBV7-2	NA
TGTGCCAGCAGCTTATATGTGACCGGGGAGCTGTTTTTT	CASSLYVTGELFF	TRBJ2-2	NA	TRBV7-9	NA
TGTGCCAGCAGCCCCCAGCGGGGGGGCCTAACAGATACGCAGTATTTT	CASSPQRGGLTDTQYF	TRBJ2-3	TRBD2	TRBV7-9	NA
TGTGCCAGCAGTTACGAAGCGGGTTACAATGAGCAGTTCTTC	CASSYEAGYNEQFF	TRBJ2-1	NA	TRBV6-2/TRBV6-3	few
TGTGCCAGCAGCTCACGGAGTGGTCGGGTGACCATAGCAGATACGCAGTATTTT	CASSSRSGRVTIADTQYF	TRBJ2-3	NA	TRBV7-2	NA
TGTGCCAGCAGCTTAGTCACCTGGGGACAAGGTGGCTACACCTTC	CASSLVTWGQGGYTF	TRBJ1-2	NA	TRBV7-9	once
TGTGCCAGCAGCTTAAACAGCTATGGCTACACCTTC	CASSLNSYGYTF	TRBJ1-2	NA	TRBV11-2	NA
TGTGCCAGCAGTCACGGGACTAGCGGGAGTTACAATGAGCAGTTCTTC	CASSHGTSGSYNEQFF	TRBJ2-1	TRBD2	TRBV6-6	NA
TGTGCCAGCAGTCTGGCCGGGCAGGGTGGAAACACCATATATTTT	CASSLAGQGGNTIYF	TRBJ1-3	NA	TRBV6-5	NA
TGTGCCAGCAGCCCTCCAGGGGCAGGATCACCCCTCCACTTT	CASSPPGAGSPLHF	TRBJ1-6	NA	TRBV3-1/TRBV3-2	NA
TGTGCCAGCAGCGTAAACCCAGGGGGCGTATCCCTTTACACCGGGGAGCTGTTTTTT	CASSVNPGGVSLYTGELFF	TRBJ2-2	TRBD1	TRBV9	few
TGTGCCAGCAGCTTTCGACTAGCGGACTACAATGAGCAGTTCTTC	CASSFRLADYNEQFF	TRBJ2-1	TRBD2	TRBV9	NA
TGCGCCAGCTCTGGACTAGCGGGAGGGCCCTACAATGAGCAGTTCTTC	CASSGLAGGPYNEQFF	TRBJ2-1	TRBD2	TRBV10-1	NA